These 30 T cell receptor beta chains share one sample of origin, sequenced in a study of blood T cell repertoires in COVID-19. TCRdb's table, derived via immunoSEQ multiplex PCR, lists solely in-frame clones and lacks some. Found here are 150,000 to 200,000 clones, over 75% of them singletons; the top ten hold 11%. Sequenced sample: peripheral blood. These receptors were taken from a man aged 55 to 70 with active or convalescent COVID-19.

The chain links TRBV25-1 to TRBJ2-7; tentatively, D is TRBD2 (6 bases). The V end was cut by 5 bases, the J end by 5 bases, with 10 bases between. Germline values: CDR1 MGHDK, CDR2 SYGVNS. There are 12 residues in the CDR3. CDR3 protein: CASSSPGDEQYF. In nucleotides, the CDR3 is TGTGCCAGCAGTTCCCCGGGGGACGAGCAGTACTTC.

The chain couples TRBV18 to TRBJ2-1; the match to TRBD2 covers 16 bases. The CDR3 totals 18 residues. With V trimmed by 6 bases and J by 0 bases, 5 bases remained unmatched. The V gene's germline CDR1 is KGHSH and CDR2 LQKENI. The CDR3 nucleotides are TGTGCCAGCTCCGAAGGGACTAGCGGGGGGGCCTCCTACAATGAGCAGTTCTTC. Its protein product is CASSEGTSGGASYNEQFF.

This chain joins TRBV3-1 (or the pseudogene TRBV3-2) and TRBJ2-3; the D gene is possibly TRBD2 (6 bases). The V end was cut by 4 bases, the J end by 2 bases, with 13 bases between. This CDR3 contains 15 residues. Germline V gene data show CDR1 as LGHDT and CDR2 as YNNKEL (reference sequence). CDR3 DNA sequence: TGTGCCAGCAGCCTCCGGGACTCATTCACAGATACGCAGTATTTT. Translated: CASSLRDSFTDTQYF.

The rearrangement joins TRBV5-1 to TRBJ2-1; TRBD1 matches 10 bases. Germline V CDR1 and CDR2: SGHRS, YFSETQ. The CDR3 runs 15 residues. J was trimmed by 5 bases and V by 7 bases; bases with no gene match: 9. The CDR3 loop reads CASGLTGTGDNEQFF. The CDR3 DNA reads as TGCGCCAGCGGTCTAACCGGGACAGGGGACAATGAGCAGTTCTTC.

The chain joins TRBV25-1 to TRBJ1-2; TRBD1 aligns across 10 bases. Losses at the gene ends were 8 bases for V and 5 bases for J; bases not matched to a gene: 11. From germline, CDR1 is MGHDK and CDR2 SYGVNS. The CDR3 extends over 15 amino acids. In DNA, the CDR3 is TGTGCCAGCGGAGACAGGGGGCGCGGCGAGTATGGCTACACCTTC. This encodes CASGDRGRGEYGYTF.

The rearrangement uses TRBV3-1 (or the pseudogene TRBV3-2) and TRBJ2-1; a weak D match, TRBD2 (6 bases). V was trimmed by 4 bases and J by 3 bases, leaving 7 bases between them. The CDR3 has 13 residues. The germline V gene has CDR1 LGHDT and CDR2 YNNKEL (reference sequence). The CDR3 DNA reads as TGTGCCAGCAGCCCGACTAGCTACAATGAGCAGTTCTTC. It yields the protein CASSPTSYNEQFF.

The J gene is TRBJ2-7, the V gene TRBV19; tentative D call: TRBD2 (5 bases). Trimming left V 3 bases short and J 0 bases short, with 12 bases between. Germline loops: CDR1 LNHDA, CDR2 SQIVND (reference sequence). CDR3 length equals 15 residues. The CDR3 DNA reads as TGTGCCAGTAGTATGGGCGAACTAGGCTCCTACGAGCAGTACTTC. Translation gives CASSMGELGSYEQYF.

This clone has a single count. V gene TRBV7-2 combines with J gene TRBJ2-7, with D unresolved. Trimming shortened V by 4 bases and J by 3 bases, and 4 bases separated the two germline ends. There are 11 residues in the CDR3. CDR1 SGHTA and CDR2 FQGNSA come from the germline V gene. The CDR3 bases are TGTGCCAGCAGCTCCCACTACGAGCAGTACTTC. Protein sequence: CASSSHYEQYF.

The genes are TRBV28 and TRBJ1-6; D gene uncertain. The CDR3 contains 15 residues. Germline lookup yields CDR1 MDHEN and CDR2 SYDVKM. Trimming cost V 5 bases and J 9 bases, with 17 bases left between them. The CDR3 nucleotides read TGTGCCAGCAGTCGCGGGTCTCCGGAGGGTTCACCCCTCCACTTT. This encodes CASSRGSPEGSPLHF.

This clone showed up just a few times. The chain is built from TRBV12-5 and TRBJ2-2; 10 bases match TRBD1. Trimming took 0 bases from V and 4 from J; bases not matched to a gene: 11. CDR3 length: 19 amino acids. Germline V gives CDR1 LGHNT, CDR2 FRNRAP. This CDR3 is CASGLVLPGQGRSTGELFF. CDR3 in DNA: TGTGCTAGTGGTTTGGTACTCCCGGGACAGGGGAGGAGCACCGGGGAGCTGTTTTTT.

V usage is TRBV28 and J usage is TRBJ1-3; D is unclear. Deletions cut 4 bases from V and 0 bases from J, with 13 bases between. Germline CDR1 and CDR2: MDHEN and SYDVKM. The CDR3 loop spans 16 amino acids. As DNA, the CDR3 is TGTGCCAGCAGTTCCCCAGGAATGAGCTCTGGAAACACCATATATTTT. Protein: CASSSPGMSSGNTIYF. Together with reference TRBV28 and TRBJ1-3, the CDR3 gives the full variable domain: DVKVTQSSRYLVKRTGEKVFLECVQDMDHENMFWYRQDPGLGLRLIYFSYDVKMKEKGDIPEGYSVSREKKERFSLILESASTNQTSMYLCASSSPGMSSGNTIYFGEGSWLTVV.

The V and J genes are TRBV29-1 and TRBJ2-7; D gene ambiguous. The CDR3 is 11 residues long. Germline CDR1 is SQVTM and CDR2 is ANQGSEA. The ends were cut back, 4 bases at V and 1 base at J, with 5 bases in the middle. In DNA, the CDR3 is TGCAGCGTTGCGTCTTCCTACGAGCAGTACTTC. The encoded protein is CSVASSYEQYF.

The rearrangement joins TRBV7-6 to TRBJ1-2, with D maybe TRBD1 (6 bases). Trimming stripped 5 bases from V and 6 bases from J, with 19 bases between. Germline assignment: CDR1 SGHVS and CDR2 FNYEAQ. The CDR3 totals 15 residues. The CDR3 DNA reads TGTGCCAGCAGCCCCGACCCCACAGGGCTGGATGGCTACACCTTC. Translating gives CASSPDPTGLDGYTF.

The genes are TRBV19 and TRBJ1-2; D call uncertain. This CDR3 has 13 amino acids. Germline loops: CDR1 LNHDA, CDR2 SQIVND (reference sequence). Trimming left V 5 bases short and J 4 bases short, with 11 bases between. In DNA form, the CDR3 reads TGTGCCAGTAGTCAAGAGGCGGGCTATGGCTACACCTTC. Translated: CASSQEAGYGYTF.

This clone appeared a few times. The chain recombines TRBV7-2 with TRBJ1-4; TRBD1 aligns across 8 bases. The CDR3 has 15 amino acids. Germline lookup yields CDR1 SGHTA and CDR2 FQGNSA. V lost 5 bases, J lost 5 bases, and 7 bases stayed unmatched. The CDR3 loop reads CASSTRTGTNEKLFF. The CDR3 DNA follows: TGTGCCAGCAGCACTCGGACAGGGACAAATGAAAAACTGTTTTTT.

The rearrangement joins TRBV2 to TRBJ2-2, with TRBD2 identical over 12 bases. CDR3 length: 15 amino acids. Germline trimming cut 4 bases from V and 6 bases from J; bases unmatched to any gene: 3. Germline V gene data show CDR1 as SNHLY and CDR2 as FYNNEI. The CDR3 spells CASSASSGGAGELFF. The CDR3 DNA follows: TGTGCCAGCAGTGCCTCTAGCGGGGGGGCCGGGGAGCTGTTTTTT. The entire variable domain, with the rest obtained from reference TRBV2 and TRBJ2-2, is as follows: EPEVTQTPSHQVTQMGQEVILRCVPISNHLYFYWYRQILGQKVEFLVSFYNNEISEKSEIFDDQFSVERPDGSNFTLKIRSTKLEDSAMYFCASSASSGGAGELFFGEGSRLTVL.

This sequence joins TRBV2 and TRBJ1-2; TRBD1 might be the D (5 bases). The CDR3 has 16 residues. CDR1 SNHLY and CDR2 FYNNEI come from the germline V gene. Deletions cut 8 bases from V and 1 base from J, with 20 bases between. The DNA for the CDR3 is TGTGCCAGCCGGGCGAGCGAAGGGGCCATTAACTATGGCTACACCTTC. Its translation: CASRASEGAINYGYTF.

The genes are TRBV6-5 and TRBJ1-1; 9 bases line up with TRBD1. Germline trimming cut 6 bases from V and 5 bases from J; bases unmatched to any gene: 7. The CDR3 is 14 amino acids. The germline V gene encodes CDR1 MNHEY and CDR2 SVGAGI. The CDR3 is CASRNRGLGTEAFF. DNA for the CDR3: TGTGCCAGCAGAAACAGGGGGCTGGGTACTGAAGCTTTCTTT.

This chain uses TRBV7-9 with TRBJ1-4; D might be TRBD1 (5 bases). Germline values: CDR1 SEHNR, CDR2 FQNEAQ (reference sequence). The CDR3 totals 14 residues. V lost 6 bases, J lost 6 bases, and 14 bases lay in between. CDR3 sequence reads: CASRPGGGDEKLFF. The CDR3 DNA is TGTGCCAGCAGACCCGGGGGAGGGGATGAAAAACTGTTTTTT.

The DNA for the CDR3 is TGTGCCAGCAGCTCTAGTCGGGGCCAAGAGACCCAGTACTTC. Translation gives CASSSSRGQETQYF. The genes are TRBV7-2 and TRBJ2-5; maybe TRBD2 (5 bases). CDR3 length equals 14 residues. Germline V lookup: CDR1 SGHTA, CDR2 FQGNSA. Trimming pared 4 bases from V and 1 base from J, leaving 10 bases between.

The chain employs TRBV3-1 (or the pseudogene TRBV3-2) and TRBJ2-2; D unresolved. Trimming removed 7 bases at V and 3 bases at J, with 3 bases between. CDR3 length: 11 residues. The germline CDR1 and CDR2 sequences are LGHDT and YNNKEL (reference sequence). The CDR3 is CASTHTGELFF. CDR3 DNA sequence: TGTGCCAGCACTCACACCGGGGAGCTGTTTTTT.

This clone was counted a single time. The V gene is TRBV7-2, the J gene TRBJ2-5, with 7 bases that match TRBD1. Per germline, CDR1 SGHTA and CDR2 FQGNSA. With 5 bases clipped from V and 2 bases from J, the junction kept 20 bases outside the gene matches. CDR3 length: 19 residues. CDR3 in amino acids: CASSRPYPVNRGNQETQYF. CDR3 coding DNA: TGTGCCAGCAGCCGCCCCTACCCCGTGAACAGGGGCAATCAAGAGACCCAGTACTTC.

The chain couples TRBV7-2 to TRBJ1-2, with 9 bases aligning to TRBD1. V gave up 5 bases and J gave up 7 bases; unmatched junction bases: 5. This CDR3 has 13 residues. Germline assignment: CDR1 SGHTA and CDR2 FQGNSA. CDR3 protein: CASSRTGGSGYTF. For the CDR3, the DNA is TGTGCCAGCAGCCGAACAGGGGGCTCTGGCTACACCTTC.

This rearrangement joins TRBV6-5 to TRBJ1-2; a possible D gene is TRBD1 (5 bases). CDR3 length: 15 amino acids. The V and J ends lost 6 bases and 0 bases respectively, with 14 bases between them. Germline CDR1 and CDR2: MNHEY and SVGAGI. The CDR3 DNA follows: TGTGCCAGCAGACCGGCAGGGTTACCTAACTATGGCTACACCTTC. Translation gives CASRPAGLPNYGYTF.

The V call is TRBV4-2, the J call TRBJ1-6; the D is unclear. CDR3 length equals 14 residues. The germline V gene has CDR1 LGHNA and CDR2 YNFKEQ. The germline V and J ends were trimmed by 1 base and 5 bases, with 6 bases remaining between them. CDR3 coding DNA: TGTGCCAGCAGCCAAGTCAGTAATAATTCACCCCTCCACTTT. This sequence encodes CASSQVSNNSPLHF.

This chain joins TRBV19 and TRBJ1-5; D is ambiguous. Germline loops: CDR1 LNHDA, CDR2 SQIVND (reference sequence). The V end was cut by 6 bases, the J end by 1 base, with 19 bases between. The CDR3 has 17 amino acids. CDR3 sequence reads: CASRPDGNLRSNQPQHF. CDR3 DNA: TGTGCCAGTAGACCCGACGGGAACCTAAGGAGCAATCAGCCCCAGCATTTT.

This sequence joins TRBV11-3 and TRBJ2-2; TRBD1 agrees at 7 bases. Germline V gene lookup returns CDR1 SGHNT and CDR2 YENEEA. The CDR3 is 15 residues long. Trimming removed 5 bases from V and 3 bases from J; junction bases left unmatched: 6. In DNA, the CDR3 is TGTGCCAGCAGCGCAACAGGGGCCGACACCGGGGAGCTGTTTTTT. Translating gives CASSATGADTGELFF.

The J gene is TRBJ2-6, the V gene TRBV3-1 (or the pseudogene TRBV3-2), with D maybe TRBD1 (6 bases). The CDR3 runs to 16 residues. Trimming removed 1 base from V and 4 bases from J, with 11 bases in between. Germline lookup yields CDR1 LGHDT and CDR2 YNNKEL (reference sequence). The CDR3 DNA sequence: TGTGCCAGCAGCCAAGGAACAGGGATCGGGGCCAACGTCCTGACTTTC. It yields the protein CASSQGTGIGANVLTF.

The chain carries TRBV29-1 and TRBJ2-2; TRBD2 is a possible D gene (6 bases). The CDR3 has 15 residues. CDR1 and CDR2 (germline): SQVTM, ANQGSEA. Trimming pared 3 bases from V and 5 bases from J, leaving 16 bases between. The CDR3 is CSVDAGSAGTGELFF. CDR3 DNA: TGCAGCGTTGATGCGGGGAGCGCGGGGACCGGGGAGCTGTTTTTT.

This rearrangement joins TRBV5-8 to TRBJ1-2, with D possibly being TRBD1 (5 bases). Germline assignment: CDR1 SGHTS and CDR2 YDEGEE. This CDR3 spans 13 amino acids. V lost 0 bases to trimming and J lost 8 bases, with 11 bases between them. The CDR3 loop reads CASSLGGLGGYTF. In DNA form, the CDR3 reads TGTGCCAGCAGCTTGGGGGGCCTCGGGGGCTACACCTTC.